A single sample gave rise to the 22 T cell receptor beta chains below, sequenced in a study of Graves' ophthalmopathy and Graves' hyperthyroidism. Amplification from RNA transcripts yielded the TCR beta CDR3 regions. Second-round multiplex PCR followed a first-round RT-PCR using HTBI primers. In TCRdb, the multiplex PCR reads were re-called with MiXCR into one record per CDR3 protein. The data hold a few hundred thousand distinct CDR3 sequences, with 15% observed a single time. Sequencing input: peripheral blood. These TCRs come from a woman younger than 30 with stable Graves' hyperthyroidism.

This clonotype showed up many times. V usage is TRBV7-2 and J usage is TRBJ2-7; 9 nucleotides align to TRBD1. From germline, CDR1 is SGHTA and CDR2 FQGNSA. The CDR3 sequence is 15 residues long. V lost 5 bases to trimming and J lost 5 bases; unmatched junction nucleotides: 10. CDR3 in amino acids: CASSNSGTGSHEQYF. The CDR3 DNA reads TGTGCCAGCAGCAACTCCGGGACAGGGTCCCACGAGCAGTACTTC.

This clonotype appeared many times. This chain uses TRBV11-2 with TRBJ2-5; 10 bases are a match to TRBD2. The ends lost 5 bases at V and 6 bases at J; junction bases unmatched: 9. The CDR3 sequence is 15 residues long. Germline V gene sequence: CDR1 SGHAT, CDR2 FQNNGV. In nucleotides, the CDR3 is TGTGCCAGCAGCAAGGGGACTAGCGACCTACAGACCCAGTACTTC. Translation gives CASSKGTSDLQTQYF.

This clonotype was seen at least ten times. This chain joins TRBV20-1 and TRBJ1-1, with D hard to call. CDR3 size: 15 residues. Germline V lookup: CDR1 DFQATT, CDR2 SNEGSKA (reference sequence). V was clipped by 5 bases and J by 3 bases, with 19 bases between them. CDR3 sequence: CSASTGSTSDTEAFF. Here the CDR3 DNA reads TGCAGTGCTTCTACCGGTTCCACCAGCGACACTGAAGCTTTCTTT.

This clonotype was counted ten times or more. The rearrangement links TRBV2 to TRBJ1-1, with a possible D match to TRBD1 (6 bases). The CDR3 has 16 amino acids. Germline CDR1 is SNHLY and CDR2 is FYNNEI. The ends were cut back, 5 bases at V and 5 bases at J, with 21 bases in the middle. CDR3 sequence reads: CASSRRQVTMGTEAFF. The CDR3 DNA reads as TGTGCCAGCAGTAGGAGACAGGTCACAATGGGGACTGAAGCTTTCTTT.

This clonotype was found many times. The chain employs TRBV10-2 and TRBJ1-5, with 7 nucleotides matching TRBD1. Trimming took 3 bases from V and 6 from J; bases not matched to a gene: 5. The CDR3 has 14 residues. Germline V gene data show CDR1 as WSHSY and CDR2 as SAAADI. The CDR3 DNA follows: TGCGCCAGCAGTGATTCCAGGGGGACTCAGCCCCAGCATTTT. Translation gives CASSDSRGTQPQHF.

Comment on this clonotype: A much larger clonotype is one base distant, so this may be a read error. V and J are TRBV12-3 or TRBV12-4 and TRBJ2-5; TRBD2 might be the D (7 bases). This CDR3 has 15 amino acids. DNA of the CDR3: TGTGCCAGCAGTCGAGGGGGGGCGAGTGGAGAGACCAAGTACTTC. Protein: CASSRGGASGETKYF.

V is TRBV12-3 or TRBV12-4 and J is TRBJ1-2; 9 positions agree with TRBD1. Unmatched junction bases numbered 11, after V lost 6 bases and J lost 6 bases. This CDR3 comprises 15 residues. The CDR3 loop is CASRPPGTGRDGYTF. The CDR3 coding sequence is TGTGCCAGCAGGCCGCCCGGGACAGGGCGTGATGGCTACACCTTC.

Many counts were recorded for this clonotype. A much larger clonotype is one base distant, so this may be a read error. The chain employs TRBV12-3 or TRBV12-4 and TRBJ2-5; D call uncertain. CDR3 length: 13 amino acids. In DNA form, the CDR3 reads TGTACCAGCAGTTTTGGTGATTGGGAGACCCAGTACTTC. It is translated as CTSSFGDWETQYF.

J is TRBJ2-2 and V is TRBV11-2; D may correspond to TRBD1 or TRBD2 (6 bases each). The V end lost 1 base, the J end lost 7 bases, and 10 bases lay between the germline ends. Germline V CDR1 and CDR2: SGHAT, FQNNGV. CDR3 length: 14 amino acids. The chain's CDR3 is CASSLGRGFGELFF. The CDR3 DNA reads TGTGCCAGCAGCTTAGGGAGGGGGTTCGGGGAGCTGTTTTTT.

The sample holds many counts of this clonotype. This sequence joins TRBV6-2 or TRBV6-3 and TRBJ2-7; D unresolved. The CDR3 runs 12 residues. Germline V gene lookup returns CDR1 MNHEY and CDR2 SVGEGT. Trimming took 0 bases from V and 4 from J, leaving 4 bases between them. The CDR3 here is CASSYSRYEQYF. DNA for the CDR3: TGTGCCAGCAGTTACTCGAGGTACGAGCAGTACTTC.

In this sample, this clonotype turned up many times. The CDR3 bases are TGTGCCAGTGGGGAGGCGGGGGTGAACACTGAAGCTTTCTTT. As protein: CASGEAGVNTEAFF. The V call is TRBV7-8, the J call TRBJ1-1; tentative D call: TRBD1 (5 bases). There are 14 residues in the CDR3. With 9 bases removed from V and 0 bases from J, the gap between germline ends came to 14 bases. The germline gives CDR1 SGHVS, CDR2 FQNEAQ.

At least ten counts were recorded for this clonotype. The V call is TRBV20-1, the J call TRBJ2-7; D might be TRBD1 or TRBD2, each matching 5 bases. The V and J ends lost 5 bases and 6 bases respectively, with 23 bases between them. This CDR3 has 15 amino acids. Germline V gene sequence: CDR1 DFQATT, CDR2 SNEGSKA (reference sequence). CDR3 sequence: CSARHQGESRGEQYF. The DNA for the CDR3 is TGCAGTGCTCGCCACCAAGGGGAGAGTAGGGGCGAGCAGTACTTC.

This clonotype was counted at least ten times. The DNA of the CDR3 is TGTGCCAGCAGTTTCTTGGCCAACAACAATCAGCCCCAGCATTTT. Translated: CASSFLANNNQPQHF. The gene calls are TRBV2 and TRBJ1-5, with no clear D. The V end lost 5 bases, the J end lost 3 bases, and 14 bases lay between the germline ends. Germline V CDR1 and CDR2: SNHLY, FYNNEI. The CDR3 length is 15 residues.

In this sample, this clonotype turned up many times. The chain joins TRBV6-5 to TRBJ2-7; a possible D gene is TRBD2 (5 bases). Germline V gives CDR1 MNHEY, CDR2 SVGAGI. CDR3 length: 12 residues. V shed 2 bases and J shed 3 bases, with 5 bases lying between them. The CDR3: CASSYDYYEQYF. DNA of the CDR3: TGTGCCAGCAGTTACGACTACTACGAGCAGTACTTC.

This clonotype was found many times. The CDR3 bases are TGTGCCAGCAGTGAACCCGACAGGGGGCGGGAGACCCAGTACTTC. Translation gives CASSEPDRGRETQYF. The gene calls are TRBV2 and TRBJ2-5, with 10 bases matching TRBD1. This CDR3 has 15 amino acids. J was trimmed by 5 bases and V by 2 bases; bases with no gene match: 5. Per the germline V gene, CDR1 is SNHLY and CDR2 is FYNNEI. The complete variable domain, with remaining parts taken from reference TRBV2 and TRBJ2-5, reads EPEVTQTPSHQVTQMGQEVILRCVPISNHLYFYWYRQILGQKVEFLVSFYNNEISEKSEIFDDQFSVERPDGSNFTLKIRSTKLEDSAMYFCASSEPDRGRETQYFGPGTRLLVL.

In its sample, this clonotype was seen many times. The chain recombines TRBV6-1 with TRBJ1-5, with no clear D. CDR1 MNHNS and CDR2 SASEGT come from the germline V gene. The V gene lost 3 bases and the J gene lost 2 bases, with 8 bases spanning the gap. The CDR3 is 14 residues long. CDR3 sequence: CASSEGPGNQPQHF. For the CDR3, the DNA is TGTGCCAGCAGTGAGGGTCCCGGCAATCAGCCCCAGCATTTT.

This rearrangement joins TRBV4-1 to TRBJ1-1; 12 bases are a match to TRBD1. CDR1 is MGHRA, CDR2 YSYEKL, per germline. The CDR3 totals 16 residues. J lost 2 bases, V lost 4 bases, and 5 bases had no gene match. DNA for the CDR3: TGCGCCAGCAGCCGGGGACAGGGGGCTGGAAACACTGAAGCTTTCTTT. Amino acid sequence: CASSRGQGAGNTEAFF.

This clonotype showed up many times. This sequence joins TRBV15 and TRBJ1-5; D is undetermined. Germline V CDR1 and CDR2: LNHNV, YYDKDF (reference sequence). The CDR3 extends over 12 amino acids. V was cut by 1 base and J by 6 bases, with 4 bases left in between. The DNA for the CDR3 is TGTGCCACCAGCAGAGGGATTCAGCCCCAGCATTTT. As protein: CATSRGIQPQHF.

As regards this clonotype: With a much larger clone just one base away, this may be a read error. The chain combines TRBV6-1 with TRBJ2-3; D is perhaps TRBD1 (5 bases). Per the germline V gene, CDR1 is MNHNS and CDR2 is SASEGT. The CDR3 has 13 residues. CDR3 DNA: TGTGCCAGCTGCAGGGTTGGCACAGATACGAAGTATTTT. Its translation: CASCRVGTDTKYF.

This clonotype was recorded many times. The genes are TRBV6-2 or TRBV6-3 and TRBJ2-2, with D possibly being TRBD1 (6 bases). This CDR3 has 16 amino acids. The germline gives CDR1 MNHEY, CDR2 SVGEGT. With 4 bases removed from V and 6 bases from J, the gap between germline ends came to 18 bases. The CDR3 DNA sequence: TGTGCCAGCAGTTTTGTCGGGACACCAAGACCCGGGGAGCTGTTTTTT. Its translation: CASSFVGTPRPGELFF.

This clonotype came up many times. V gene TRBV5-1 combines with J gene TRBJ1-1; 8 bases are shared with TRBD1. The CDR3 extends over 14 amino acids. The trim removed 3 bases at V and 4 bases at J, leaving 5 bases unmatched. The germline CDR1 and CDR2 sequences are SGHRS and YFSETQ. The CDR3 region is CASSSGTGFTEAFF. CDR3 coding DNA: TGCGCCAGCAGCTCCGGGACAGGATTCACTGAAGCTTTCTTT.

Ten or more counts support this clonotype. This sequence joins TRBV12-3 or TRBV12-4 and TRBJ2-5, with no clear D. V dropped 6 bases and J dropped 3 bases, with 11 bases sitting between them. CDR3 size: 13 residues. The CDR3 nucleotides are TGTGCCAGCAGCACGGGTCGTAAAGAGACCCAGTACTTC. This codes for CASSTGRKETQYF.